This T cell receptor beta chain comes out of a study of T cell repertoires and Cas9 in healthy adults. Germline V gene sequence: CDR1 SGHAT, CDR2 FQNNGV. The CDR3 has 14 amino acids. Between the trimmed V and J ends, which lost 2 bases and 2 bases, there was a span of 10 bases. TCRdb's table, derived via immunoSEQ multiplex PCR, lists solely in-frame clones and lacks some. The table lists about 22,000 clones, about 90% of them singletons, with 1.5% to 1.8% in the top ten. Study-wide results and caveats: Reportedly, SpCas9-reactive effector T cell proliferation and function were mitigated by SpCas9-reactive Tregs in vitro.

As regards this clone: Its antigen is as yet unknown.

Source material: CD4+ effector T cells (CD127+, CD25-, CD137-, CD154-) from PBMCs; culture status not recorded. The V call is TRBV11-2, the J call TRBJ2-7, with D maybe TRBD1 (6 bases). The receptor was isolated from a human donor in good health. The CDR3 here is CASSLSQGTYEQYF. In nucleotides, the CDR3 is TGTGCCAGCAGCTTATCGCAGGGGACCTACGAGCAGTACTTC. Based on the CDR3 plus reference TRBV11-2 and TRBJ2-7, the full variable domain is EAGVAQSPRYKIIEKRQSVAFWCNPISGHATLYWYQQILGQGPKLLIQFQNNGVVDDSQLPKDRFSAERLKGVDSTLKIQPAKLEDSAVYLCASSLSQGTYEQYFGPGTRLTVT.